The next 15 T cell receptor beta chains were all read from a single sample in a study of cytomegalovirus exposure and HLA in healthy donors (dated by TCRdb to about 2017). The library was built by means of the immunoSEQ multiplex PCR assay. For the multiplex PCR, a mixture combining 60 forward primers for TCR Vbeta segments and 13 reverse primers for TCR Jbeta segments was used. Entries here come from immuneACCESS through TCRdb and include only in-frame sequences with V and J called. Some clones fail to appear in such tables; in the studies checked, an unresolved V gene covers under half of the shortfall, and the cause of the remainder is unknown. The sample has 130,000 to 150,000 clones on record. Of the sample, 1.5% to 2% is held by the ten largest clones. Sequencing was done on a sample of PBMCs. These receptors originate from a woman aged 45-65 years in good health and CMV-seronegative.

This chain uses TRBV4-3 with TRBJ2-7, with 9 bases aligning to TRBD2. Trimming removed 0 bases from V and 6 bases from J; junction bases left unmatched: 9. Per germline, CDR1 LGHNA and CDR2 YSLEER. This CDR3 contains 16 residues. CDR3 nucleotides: TGCGCCAGCAGCCAAGAGAGCGGGAGGTCAGCTGGCGAGCAGTACTTC. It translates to CASSQESGRSAGEQYF.

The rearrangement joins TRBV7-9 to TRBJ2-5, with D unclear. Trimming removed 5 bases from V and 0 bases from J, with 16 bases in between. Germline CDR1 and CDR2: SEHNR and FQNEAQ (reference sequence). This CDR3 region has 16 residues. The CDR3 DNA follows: TGTGCCAGCAGCGCAGCCCGACTTAAGTACCAAGAGACCCAGTACTTC. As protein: CASSAARLKYQETQYF.

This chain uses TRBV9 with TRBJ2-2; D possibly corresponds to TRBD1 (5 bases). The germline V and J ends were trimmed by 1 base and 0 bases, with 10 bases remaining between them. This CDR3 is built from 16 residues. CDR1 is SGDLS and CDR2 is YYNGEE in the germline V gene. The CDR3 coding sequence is TGTGCCAGCAGCGTATTTTCGACAGCGAACACCGGGGAGCTGTTTTTT. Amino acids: CASSVFSTANTGELFF.

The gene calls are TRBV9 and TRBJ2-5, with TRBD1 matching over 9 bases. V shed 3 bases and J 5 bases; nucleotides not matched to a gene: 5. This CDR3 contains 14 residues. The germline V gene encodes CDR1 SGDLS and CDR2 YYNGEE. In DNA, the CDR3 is TGTGCCAGCAGCGGGGACAGGGTGGCTGAGACCCAGTACTTC. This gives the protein CASSGDRVAETQYF.

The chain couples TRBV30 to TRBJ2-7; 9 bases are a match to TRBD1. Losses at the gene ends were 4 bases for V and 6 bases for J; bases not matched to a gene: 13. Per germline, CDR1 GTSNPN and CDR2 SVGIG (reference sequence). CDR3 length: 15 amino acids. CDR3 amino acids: CAWTGRTGAGREQYF. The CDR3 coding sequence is TGTGCCTGGACGGGTCGGACAGGGGCAGGCCGCGAGCAGTACTTC.

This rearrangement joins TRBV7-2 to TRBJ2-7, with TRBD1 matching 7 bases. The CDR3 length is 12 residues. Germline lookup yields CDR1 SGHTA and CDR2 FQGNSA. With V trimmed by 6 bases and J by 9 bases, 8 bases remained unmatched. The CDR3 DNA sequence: TGTGCCAGCAGTAGACAGGGTTTAGGGCAGTACTTC. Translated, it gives CASSRQGLGQYF.

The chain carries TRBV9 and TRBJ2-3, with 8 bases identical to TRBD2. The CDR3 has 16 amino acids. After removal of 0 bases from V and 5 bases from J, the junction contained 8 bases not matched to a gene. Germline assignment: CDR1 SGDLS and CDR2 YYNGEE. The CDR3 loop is CASSVGSGAKQDTQYF. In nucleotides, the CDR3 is TGTGCCAGCAGCGTAGGTAGCGGGGCTAAGCAAGATACGCAGTATTTT.

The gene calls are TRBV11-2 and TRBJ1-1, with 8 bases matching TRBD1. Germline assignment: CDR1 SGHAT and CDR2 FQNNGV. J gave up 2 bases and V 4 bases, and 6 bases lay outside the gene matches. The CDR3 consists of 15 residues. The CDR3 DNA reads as TGTGCCAGCAGCTCAGGGGGCTGGGATAACACTGAAGCTTTCTTT. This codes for CASSSGGWDNTEAFF.

This chain's CDR3 is CASRGAASNSPLHF. CDR3 in DNA: TGTGCCAGCAGAGGGGCAGCTTCCAATTCACCCCTCCACTTT. This sequence joins TRBV28 and TRBJ1-6; tentative D call: TRBD1 (5 bases). Trimming took off 6 bases at V and 7 bases at J, with 13 bases between the two ends. The CDR3 is 14 residues long. Germline-derived CDR1 and CDR2 are MDHEN and SYDVKM. Complete variable domain (other parts from reference TRBV28 and TRBJ1-6): DVKVTQSSRYLVKRTGEKVFLECVQDMDHENMFWYRQDPGLGLRLIYFSYDVKMKEKGDIPEGYSVSREKKERFSLILESASTNQTSMYLCASRGAASNSPLHFGNGTRLTVT.

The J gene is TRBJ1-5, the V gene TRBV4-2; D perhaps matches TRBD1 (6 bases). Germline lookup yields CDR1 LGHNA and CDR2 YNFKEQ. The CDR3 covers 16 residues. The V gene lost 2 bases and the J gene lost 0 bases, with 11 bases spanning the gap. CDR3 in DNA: TGTGCCAGCAGCCAAATAGGGGGGGGTAGCAATCAGCCCCAGCATTTT. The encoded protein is CASSQIGGGSNQPQHF.

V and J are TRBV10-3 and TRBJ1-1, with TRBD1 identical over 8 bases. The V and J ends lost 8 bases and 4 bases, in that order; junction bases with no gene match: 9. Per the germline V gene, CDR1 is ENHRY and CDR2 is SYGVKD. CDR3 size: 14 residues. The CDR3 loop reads CAIAFTGGPTEAFF. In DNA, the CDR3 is TGTGCCATCGCCTTCACAGGGGGGCCCACTGAAGCTTTCTTT.

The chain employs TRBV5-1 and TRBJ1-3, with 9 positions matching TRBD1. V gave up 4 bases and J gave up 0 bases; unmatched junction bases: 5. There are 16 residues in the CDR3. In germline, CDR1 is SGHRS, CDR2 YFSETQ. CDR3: CASSPGQGNSGNTIYF. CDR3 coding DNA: TGCGCCAGCAGCCCGGGACAGGGCAACTCTGGAAACACCATATATTTT.

Here the CDR3 DNA reads TGCGCCAGCAGCTTGGGACTAGCGGGACCCGACACCGGGGAGCTGTTTTTT. This codes for CASSLGLAGPDTGELFF. The J gene is TRBJ2-2, the V gene TRBV5-1; 11 nucleotides match TRBD2. Germline V gene data show CDR1 as SGHRS and CDR2 as YFSETQ. The CDR3 runs 17 residues. The J segment lost 3 bases and the V segment lost 0 bases, leaving 4 bases of the junction unmatched.

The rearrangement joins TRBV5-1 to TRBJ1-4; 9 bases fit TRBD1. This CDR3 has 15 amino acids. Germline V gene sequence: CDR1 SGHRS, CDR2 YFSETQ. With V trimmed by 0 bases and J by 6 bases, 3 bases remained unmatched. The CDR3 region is CASSLGGQGHEKLFF. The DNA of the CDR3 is TGCGCCAGCAGCTTGGGGGGACAGGGCCATGAAAAACTGTTTTTT.

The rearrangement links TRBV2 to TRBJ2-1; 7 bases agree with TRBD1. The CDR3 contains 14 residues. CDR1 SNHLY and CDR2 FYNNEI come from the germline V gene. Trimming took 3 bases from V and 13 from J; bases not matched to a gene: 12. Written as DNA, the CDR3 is TGTGCCAGCAGTGAGGGGACAGTATCCCTCGGACAGTTCTTC. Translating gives CASSEGTVSLGQFF.